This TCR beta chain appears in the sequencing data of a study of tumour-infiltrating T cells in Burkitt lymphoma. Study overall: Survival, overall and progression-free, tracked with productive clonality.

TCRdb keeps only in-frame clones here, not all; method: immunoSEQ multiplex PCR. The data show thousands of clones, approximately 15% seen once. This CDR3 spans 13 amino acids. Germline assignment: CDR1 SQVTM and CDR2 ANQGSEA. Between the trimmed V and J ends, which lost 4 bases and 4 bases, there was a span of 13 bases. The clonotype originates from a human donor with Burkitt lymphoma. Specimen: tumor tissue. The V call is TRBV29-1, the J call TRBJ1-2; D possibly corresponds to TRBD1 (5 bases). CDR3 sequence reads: CSVVGGYGYGYTF. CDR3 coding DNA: TGCAGCGTTGTCGGGGGGTATGGCTATGGCTACACCTTC.